This T cell receptor (beta chain) was profiled in a study of OX40 agonist ivuxolimab in advanced cancers. For the study at large: The dose-escalation cohort had hepatocellular carcinoma, melanoma, renal cell or head and neck cancer.

Study outcomes and limitations: Compared with CD4+, CD8+ T cells on average had more expanded clones.

With respect to this clone: The antigen is undetermined.

This table comes from immunoSEQ multiplex PCR, and its TCRdb copy is limited to in-frame clones, with some not included. Among about 58,000 clones listed, over 80% were seen once. Germline V gives CDR1 SGHRS, CDR2 YFSETQ. V dropped 3 bases and J dropped 0 bases, with 7 bases sitting between them. This CDR3 comprises 15 residues. The sequence was obtained from an adult with an advanced solid tumor such as melanoma, head and neck, liver or kidney cancer. Sequenced here: CD4+ or CD8+ T cells sorted from blood, sampled in a trial of the OX40 agonist ivuxolimab. The chain employs TRBV5-1 and TRBJ2-6, with unresolved D. Here the CDR3 DNA reads TGCGCCAGCAGCTATCAAATCTCTGGGGCCAACGTCCTGACTTTC. Its translation is CASSYQISGANVLTF.